This passage covers 21 T cell receptor beta chains from one sample sequenced in a study of cytomegalovirus exposure and HLA in healthy donors. In the PCR, 60 Vbeta and 13 Jbeta primers were used. Data came from immunoSEQ multiplex PCR; TCRdb stores just in-frame clones and leaves some out. In the table there are some 130,000 clones, roughly 78% of which are singletons. The source material was PBMCs. These receptors originate from a man between 25 and 39 years old in good health and CMV-seronegative.

The chain links TRBV10-1 to TRBJ1-5; TRBD1 aligns across 7 bases. The CDR3 runs to 14 residues. Germline CDR1 and CDR2: WNHNN and SYGVQD (reference sequence). After removal of 7 bases from V and 3 bases from J, the junction contained 6 bases not matched to a gene. Written as DNA, the CDR3 is TGCGCCAGCACCCGGGACAGTTACAATCAGCCCCAGCATTTT. This gives the protein CASTRDSYNQPQHF.

V and J are TRBV25-1 and TRBJ2-1; D call uncertain. In germline, CDR1 is MGHDK, CDR2 SYGVNS. The CDR3 is made up of 11 amino acids. The V and J ends lost 3 bases and 9 bases respectively, with 6 bases between them. The CDR3 DNA is TGTGCCAGCAGTGACCTCTCTGAGCAGTTCTTC. This sequence encodes CASSDLSEQFF.

CDR3 residues: CASSLSQRTDTQYF. In DNA form, the CDR3 reads TGTGCCAGCAGCTTGAGCCAGAGGACAGATACGCAGTATTTT. The gene calls are TRBV5-4 and TRBJ2-3; D is ambiguous. V lost 1 base to trimming and J lost 3 bases, with 9 bases between them. The CDR3 covers 14 residues. Germline V gives CDR1 SGHNT, CDR2 YYREEE (reference sequence).

J is TRBJ1-2 and V is TRBV25-1, with D unclear. This CDR3 comprises 11 residues. Germline V CDR1 and CDR2: MGHDK, SYGVNS. The V end lost 3 bases, the J end lost 5 bases, and 4 bases lay between the germline ends. CDR3 coding DNA: TGTGCCAGCAGTGACAGATATGGCTACACCTTC. It is translated as CASSDRYGYTF.

Here the CDR3 reads CASSLLGGAVEKLFF. The CDR3, as DNA: TGTGCCAGCAGCTTGCTTGGGGGCGCGGTTGAAAAACTGTTTTTT. The rearrangement joins TRBV5-6 to TRBJ1-4; D may be TRBD1 (6 bases). V lost 1 base and J 7 bases, leaving 14 bases between the germline ends. Germline V gene data show CDR1 as SGHDT and CDR2 as YYEEEE. The CDR3 has 15 amino acids.

V usage is TRBV9 and J usage is TRBJ2-1; D might be TRBD1 (7 bases). The germline gives CDR1 SGDLS, CDR2 YYNGEE. CDR3 size: 15 residues. V shed 1 base and J shed 9 bases, with 17 bases lying between them. CDR3 DNA: TGTGCCAGCAGCGTATTTTACAGGGGAGGCAGTGAGCAGTTCTTC. Protein: CASSVFYRGGSEQFF.

The rearrangement joins TRBV19 to TRBJ2-6, with D perhaps TRBD2 (5 bases). The ends were cut back, 1 base at V and 0 bases at J, with 7 bases in the middle. Germline V gene lookup returns CDR1 LNHDA and CDR2 SQIVND (reference sequence). This CDR3 contains 16 residues. This chain's CDR3 is CASSIVGLSGANVLTF. CDR3 DNA: TGTGCCAGTAGTATAGTCGGACTCTCTGGGGCCAACGTCCTGACTTTC.

The gene calls are TRBV9 and TRBJ1-4; 7 bases match TRBD1. The CDR3 totals 16 residues. Germline V CDR1 and CDR2: SGDLS, YYNGEE. The V segment lost 3 bases and the J segment 5 bases; nucleotides outside the gene matches: 10. The chain's CDR3 is CASSAGRTGANEKLFF. The CDR3 bases are TGTGCCAGCAGCGCCGGAAGGACAGGAGCAAATGAAAAACTGTTTTTT.

The chain has TRBV9 and TRBJ2-7; D is possibly TRBD1 (6 bases). Germline assignment: CDR1 SGDLS and CDR2 YYNGEE. Trimming pared 0 bases from V and 6 bases from J, leaving 16 bases between. The CDR3 spans 15 residues. In DNA form, the CDR3 reads TGTGCCAGCAGCGTAGATTGGGCAGGGGATCGCGAGCAGTACTTC. It yields the protein CASSVDWAGDREQYF.

This sequence joins TRBV6-1 and TRBJ2-2; D may be TRBD1 (6 bases). Trimming removed 4 bases at V and 6 bases at J, with 9 bases between. Germline V lookup: CDR1 MNHNS, CDR2 SASEGT. The CDR3 length is 13 residues. The CDR3 DNA is TGTGCCAGCAGTGTAGACAGGTCCGGGGAGCTGTTTTTT. Translation gives CASSVDRSGELFF.

In this sample, this clone turned up a few times. This chain connects TRBV5-6 to TRBJ2-2, with 8 bases matching TRBD1. The ends lost 5 bases at V and 1 base at J; junction bases unmatched: 4. This CDR3 spans 15 amino acids. Germline V gene sequence: CDR1 SGHDT, CDR2 YYEEEE. CDR3: CASSWTGLNTGELFF. The CDR3 DNA reads TGTGCCAGCAGTTGGACAGGGTTGAACACCGGGGAGCTGTTTTTT. Filled out from reference TRBV5-6 and TRBJ2-2, the complete variable domain reads DAGVTQSPTHLIKTRGQQVTLRCSPKSGHDTVSWYQQALGQGPQFIFQYYEEEERQRGNFPDRFSGHQFPNYSSELNVNALLLGDSALYLCASSWTGLNTGELFFGEGSRLTVL.

The rearrangement links TRBV11-2 to TRBJ2-7; 9 nucleotides align to TRBD1. With V trimmed by 1 base and J by 3 bases, 13 bases remained unmatched. The germline CDR1 and CDR2 sequences are SGHAT and FQNNGV. There are 18 residues in the CDR3. The CDR3 reads CASSLGPGTGRVVYEQYF. The CDR3 nucleotides read TGTGCCAGCAGCTTAGGGCCCGGGACAGGGAGAGTGGTCTACGAGCAGTACTTC. Using reference TRBV11-2 and TRBJ2-7 for the parts outside the CDR3, the full variable domain is EAGVAQSPRYKIIEKRQSVAFWCNPISGHATLYWYQQILGQGPKLLIQFQNNGVVDDSQLPKDRFSAERLKGVDSTLKIQPAKLEDSAVYLCASSLGPGTGRVVYEQYFGPGTRLTVT.

The chain is built from TRBV7-9 and TRBJ2-6; D is possibly TRBD2 (5 bases). The CDR3 is 15 amino acids. V gave up 3 bases and J gave up 2 bases, with 8 bases separating them. Per germline, CDR1 SEHNR and CDR2 FQNEAQ (reference sequence). The CDR3 sequence is CASSLIATGANVLTF. CDR3 DNA: TGTGCCAGCAGCTTGATAGCGACTGGGGCCAACGTCCTGACTTTC.

This rearrangement joins TRBV7-2 to TRBJ1-4; D ambiguous. The CDR3 contains 13 residues. The germline CDR1 and CDR2 sequences are SGHTA and FQGNSA. V was trimmed by 4 bases and J by 6 bases, leaving 9 bases between them. The CDR3 bases are TGTGCCAGCAGCTGGAGCCTGGATGAAAAACTGTTTTTT. Encoded protein: CASSWSLDEKLFF.

The rearrangement joins TRBV6-6 to TRBJ2-7; 8 bases line up with TRBD2. V dropped 11 bases and J dropped 4; count of bases not matched to a gene: 7. The CDR3 totals 12 residues. Germline CDR1 and CDR2: MNHNY and SVGAGI (reference sequence). CDR3 DNA sequence: TGTGCCGGGGGGGCGGGAGGTTACGAGCAGTACTTC. Amino acid sequence: CAGGAGGYEQYF.

V gene TRBV6-1 combines with J gene TRBJ2-7, with 7 bases that match TRBD2. Germline trimming cut 10 bases from V and 6 bases from J; bases unmatched to any gene: 15. Germline lookup yields CDR1 MNHNS and CDR2 SASEGT. This CDR3 is built from 14 residues. CDR3 sequence: CATSWERDFGEQYF. The CDR3 DNA follows: TGTGCCACCTCCTGGGAGCGGGATTTTGGCGAGCAGTACTTC.

The rearrangement joins TRBV29-1 to TRBJ2-3; D perhaps matches TRBD2 (6 bases). CDR3 length equals 14 residues. Trimming removed 7 bases at V and 2 bases at J, with 16 bases between. Germline loops: CDR1 SQVTM, CDR2 ANQGSEA. The CDR3 loop is CSAGRGDPTDTQYF. In DNA, the CDR3 is TGCAGCGCAGGGCGGGGAGACCCCACAGATACGCAGTATTTT.

The chain carries TRBV27 and TRBJ2-1; 7 nucleotides match TRBD1. The CDR3 contains 14 residues. Trimming at V came to 8 bases and at J to 10 bases, leaving 14 bases not matched to a gene. From germline, CDR1 is MNHEY and CDR2 SMNVEV (reference sequence). CDR3 DNA: TGTGCCAGCCGCATAGCCCCGACAGGGCGCGAGCAGTTCTTC. Amino acid sequence: CASRIAPTGREQFF.

This clone was observed a handful of times. V is TRBV4-1 and J is TRBJ1-5; D possibly corresponds to TRBD1 (5 bases). Trimming removed 2 bases from V and 4 bases from J, with 9 bases in between. Germline CDR1 and CDR2: MGHRA and YSYEKL. The CDR3 is made up of 14 amino acids. CDR3 region: CASSQNPGNQPQHF. The DNA of the CDR3 is TGCGCCAGCAGCCAAAATCCAGGGAATCAGCCCCAGCATTTT.

V usage is TRBV5-4 and J usage is TRBJ2-1; D ambiguous. This CDR3 contains 11 residues. Germline V lookup: CDR1 SGHNT, CDR2 YYREEE (reference sequence). V was trimmed by 4 bases and J by 7 bases, leaving 6 bases between them. CDR3 sequence (DNA): TGTGCCAGCAGCGAGAAAAATGAGCAGTTCTTC. Translated, it gives CASSEKNEQFF.

This clone was recorded only once. CDR3 nucleotides: TGTGCCACCAGCAGAGATTGGGGACAGGGGGGCCTGAACACTGAAGCTTTCTTT. Translating it yields CATSRDWGQGGLNTEAFF. The gene calls are TRBV15 and TRBJ1-1; 11 nucleotides align to TRBD1. The CDR3 length is 18 residues. In germline, CDR1 is LNHNV, CDR2 YYDKDF (reference sequence). V dropped 0 bases and J dropped 0; count of bases not matched to a gene: 6.